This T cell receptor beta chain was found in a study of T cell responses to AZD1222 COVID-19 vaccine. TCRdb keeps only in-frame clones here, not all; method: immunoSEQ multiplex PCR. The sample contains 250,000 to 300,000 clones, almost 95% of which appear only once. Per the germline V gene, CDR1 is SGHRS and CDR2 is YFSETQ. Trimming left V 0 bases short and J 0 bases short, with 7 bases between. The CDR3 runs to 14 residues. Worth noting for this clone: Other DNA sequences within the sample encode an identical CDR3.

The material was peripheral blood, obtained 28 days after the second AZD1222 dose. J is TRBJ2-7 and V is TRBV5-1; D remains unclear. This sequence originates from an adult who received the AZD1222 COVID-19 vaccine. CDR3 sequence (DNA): TGCGCCAGCAGCTTGGAGGTCTCCTCCTACGAGCAGTACTTC. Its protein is CASSLEVSSYEQYF.